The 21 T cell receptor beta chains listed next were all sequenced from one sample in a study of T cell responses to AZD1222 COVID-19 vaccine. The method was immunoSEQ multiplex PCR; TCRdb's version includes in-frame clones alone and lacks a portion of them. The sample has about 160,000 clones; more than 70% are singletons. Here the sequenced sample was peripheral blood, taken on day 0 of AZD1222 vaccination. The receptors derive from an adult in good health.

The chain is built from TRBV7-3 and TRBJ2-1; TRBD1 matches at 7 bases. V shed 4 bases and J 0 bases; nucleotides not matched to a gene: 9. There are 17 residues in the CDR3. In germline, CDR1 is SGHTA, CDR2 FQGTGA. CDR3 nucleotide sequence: TGTGCCAGCAGCTCTCAACCGGGACAGTCCTCCTACAATGAGCAGTTCTTC. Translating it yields CASSSQPGQSSYNEQFF.

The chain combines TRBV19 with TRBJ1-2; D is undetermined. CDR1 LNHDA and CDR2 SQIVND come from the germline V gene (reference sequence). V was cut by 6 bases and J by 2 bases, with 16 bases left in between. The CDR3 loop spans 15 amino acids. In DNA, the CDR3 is TGTGCCAGTAGGTACCCTAAAGGGCAGAACTATGGCTACACCTTC. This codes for CASRYPKGQNYGYTF.

CDR3: CASSLPLAGGRDEQFF. The CDR3 DNA sequence: TGTGCCAGCAGTTTACCCCTAGCGGGAGGGAGGGATGAGCAGTTCTTC. The chain joins TRBV28 to TRBJ2-1; 12 bases line up with TRBD2. From germline, CDR1 is MDHEN and CDR2 SYDVKM. This CDR3 has 16 residues. V shed 2 bases, J shed 8 bases, and the junction held 7 bases outside the gene matches.

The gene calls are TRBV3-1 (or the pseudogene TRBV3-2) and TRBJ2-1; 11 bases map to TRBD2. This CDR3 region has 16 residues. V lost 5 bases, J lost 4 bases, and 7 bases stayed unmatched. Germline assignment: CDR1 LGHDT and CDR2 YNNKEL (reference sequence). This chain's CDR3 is CASSSIGLAGYNEQFF. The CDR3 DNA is TGTGCCAGCAGCTCGATAGGACTAGCGGGTTACAATGAGCAGTTCTTC.

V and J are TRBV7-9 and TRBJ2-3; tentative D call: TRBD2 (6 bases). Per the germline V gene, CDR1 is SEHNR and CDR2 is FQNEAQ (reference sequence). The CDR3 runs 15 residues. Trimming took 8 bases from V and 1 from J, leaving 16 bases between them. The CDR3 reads CASLGLVFGTDTQYF. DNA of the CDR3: TGTGCCAGCTTGGGACTGGTTTTTGGCACAGATACGCAGTATTTT.

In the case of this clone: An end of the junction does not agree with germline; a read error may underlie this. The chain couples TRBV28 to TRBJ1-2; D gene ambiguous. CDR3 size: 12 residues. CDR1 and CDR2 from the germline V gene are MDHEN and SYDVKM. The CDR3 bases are TGTGCCAGCAGTGCCCAAGGGCAGTTAGGCTTCTTC. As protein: CASSAQGQLGFF.

CDR3 loop: CASSQNLEQYF. The DNA of the CDR3 is TGTGCCAGCAGCCAAAACTTGGAGCAGTACTTC. The rearrangement joins TRBV7-9 to TRBJ2-7; D is unclear. Germline CDR1 and CDR2: SEHNR and FQNEAQ (reference sequence). Between the trimmed V and J ends, which lost 5 bases and 7 bases, there was a span of 9 bases. This CDR3 has 11 amino acids.

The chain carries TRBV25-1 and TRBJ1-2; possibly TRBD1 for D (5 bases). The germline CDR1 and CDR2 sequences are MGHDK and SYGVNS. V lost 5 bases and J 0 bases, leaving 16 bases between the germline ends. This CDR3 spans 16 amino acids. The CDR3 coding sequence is TGTGCCAGCAGTAGGGGTTCCCCACAAGCTAACTATGGCTACACCTTC. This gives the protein CASSRGSPQANYGYTF.

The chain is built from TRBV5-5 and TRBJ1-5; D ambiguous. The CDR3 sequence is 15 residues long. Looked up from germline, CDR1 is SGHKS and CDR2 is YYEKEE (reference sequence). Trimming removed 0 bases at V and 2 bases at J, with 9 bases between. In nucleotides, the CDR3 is TGTGCCAGCAGCTTGGGAGGTCTGGGCAATCAGCCCCAGCATTTT. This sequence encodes CASSLGGLGNQPQHF.

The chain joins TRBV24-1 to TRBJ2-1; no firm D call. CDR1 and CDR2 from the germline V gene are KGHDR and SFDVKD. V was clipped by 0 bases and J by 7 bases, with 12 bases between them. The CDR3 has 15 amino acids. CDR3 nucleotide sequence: TGTGCCACCAGTGATTTGCCCGGATTAGGGAATGAGCAGTTCTTC. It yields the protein CATSDLPGLGNEQFF.

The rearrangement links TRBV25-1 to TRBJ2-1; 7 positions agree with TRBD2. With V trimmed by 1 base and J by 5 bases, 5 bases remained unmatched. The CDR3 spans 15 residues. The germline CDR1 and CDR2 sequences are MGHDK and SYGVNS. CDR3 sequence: CASSESGGFNNEQFF. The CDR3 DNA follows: TGTGCCAGCAGTGAATCCGGGGGGTTCAACAATGAGCAGTTCTTC.

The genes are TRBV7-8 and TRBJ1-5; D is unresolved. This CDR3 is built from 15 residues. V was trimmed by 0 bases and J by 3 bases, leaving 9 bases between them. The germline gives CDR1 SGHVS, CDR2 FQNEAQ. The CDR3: CASSLAGIVNQPQHF. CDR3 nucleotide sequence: TGTGCCAGCAGCTTAGCTGGGATAGTCAATCAGCCCCAGCATTTT.

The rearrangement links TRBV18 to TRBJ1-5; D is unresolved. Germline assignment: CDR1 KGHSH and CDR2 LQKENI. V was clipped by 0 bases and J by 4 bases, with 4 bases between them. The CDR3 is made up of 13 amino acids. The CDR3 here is CASSPPSNQPQHF. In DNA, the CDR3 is TGTGCCAGCTCACCACCTAGTAATCAGCCCCAGCATTTT. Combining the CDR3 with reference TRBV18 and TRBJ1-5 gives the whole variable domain NAGVMQNPRHLVRRRGQEARLRCSPMKGHSHVYWYRQLPEEGLKFMVYLQKENIIDESGMPKERFSAEFPKEGPSILRIQQVVRGDSAAYFCASSPPSNQPQHFGDGTRLSIL.

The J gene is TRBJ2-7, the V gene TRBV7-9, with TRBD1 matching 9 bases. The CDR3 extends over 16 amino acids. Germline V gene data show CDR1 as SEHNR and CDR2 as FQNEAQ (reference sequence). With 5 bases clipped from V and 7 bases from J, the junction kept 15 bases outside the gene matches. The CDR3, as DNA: TGTGCCAGCAGCGCCCCAAACCGGGACAGGGCTTTAGAGCAGTACTTC. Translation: CASSAPNRDRALEQYF.

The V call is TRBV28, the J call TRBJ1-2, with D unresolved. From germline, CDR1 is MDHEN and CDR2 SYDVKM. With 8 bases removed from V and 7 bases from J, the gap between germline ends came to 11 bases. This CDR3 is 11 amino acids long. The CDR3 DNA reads TGTGCCAGCCAGACACCCGGTGGCTACACCTTC. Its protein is CASQTPGGYTF.

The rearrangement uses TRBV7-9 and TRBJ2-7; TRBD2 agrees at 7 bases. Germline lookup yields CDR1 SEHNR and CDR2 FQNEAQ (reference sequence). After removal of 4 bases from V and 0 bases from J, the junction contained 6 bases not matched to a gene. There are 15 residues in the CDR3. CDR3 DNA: TGTGCCAGCAGCTCTCCGGGGGGACTCTCCTACGAGCAGTACTTC. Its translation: CASSSPGGLSYEQYF.

CDR3 loop: CASRDTGGENIQYF. CDR3 sequence (DNA): TGTGCCAGCAGAGATACAGGGGGCGAAAACATTCAGTACTTC. The genes are TRBV6-5 and TRBJ2-4; 9 nucleotides line up with TRBD1. Per the germline V gene, CDR1 is MNHEY and CDR2 is SVGAGI. The CDR3 has 14 amino acids. V lost 6 bases to trimming and J lost 5 bases; unmatched junction nucleotides: 5.

This chain's CDR3 is CASQSSYNSPLHF. The CDR3 region has the DNA TGTGCCAGCCAGAGCTCCTATAATTCACCCCTCCACTTT. The V and J genes are TRBV6-5 and TRBJ1-6; D remains ambiguous. Germline V CDR1 and CDR2: MNHEY, SVGAGI. CDR3 length: 13 amino acids. The germline V and J ends were trimmed by 8 bases and 0 bases, with 5 bases remaining between them.

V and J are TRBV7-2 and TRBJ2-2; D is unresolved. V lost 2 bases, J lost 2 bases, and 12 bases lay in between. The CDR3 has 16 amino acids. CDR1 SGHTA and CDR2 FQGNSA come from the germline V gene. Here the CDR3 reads CASSLMPTGNTGELFF. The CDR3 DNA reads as TGTGCCAGCAGCTTAATGCCCACCGGAAACACCGGGGAGCTGTTTTTT.

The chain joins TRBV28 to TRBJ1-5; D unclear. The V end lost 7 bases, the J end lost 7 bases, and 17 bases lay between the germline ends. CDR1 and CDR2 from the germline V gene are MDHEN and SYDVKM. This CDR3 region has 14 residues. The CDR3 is CASIFSRRIQPQHF. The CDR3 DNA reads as TGTGCCAGCATCTTCAGTAGGAGGATACAGCCCCAGCATTTT.

The DNA for the CDR3 is TGTGCCTGGAGCCTCACTACACAGGGGCCCTGCACCTTC. Residues: CAWSLTTQGPCTF. The rearrangement uses TRBV30 and TRBJ1-2; TRBD1 aligns across 7 bases. The CDR3 loop spans 13 amino acids. Germline V gene lookup returns CDR1 GTSNPN and CDR2 SVGIG (reference sequence). V was clipped by 3 bases and J by 13 bases; unmatched bases: 14. The whole variable domain, filled in from reference TRBV30 and TRBJ1-2, reads SQTIHQWPATLVQPVGSPLSLECTVEGTSNPNLYWYRQAAGRGLQLLFYSVGIGQISSEVPQNLSASRPQDRQFILSSKKLLLSDSGFYLCAWSLTTQGPCTFGSGTRLTVV.